The present T cell receptor (beta chain) was sequenced within a study of cytomegalovirus exposure and HLA in healthy donors. Germline V gene data show CDR1 as SGHTA and CDR2 as FQGNSA. V lost 5 bases and J lost 11, with 13 bases in between. The CDR3 loop spans 12 amino acids. The PCR had 60 Vbeta and 13 Jbeta primers. Profiling relied on immunoSEQ multiplex PCR, and the TCRdb table lists in-frame clones only, not all of them. The sample yields 150,000 to 160,000 clones, approximately 80% seen once. The sample taken for sequencing was PBMCs. This chain connects TRBV7-2 to TRBJ2-1; no reliable D call. The clonotype was recovered from a woman aged 40 to 55 in good health and CMV-seronegative. CDR3 sequence (DNA): TGTGCCAGCAGCCTCCAGTTATTTCAGCAGTTCTTC. Translated, it gives CASSLQLFQQFF.